The rows below give T cell receptor beta chains drawn from one sample of a study of PD-1 blockade in classical Hodgkin lymphoma. Sequenced by immunoSEQ multiplex PCR; TCRdb stores in-frame clones only, minus some. The repertoire holds just over 60,000 clones, roughly 88% seen once, with 9.5% to 15% in the top ten. The source material was peripheral blood mononuclear cells (PBMCs), sampled at baseline. All receptors derive from a human donor with classical Hodgkin lymphoma. Each CDR3 is given with its conserved first and last residue.

J gene,V gene,CDR3 protein
TRBJ2-7,TRBV5-6,CASRRATGNSYEQYF
TRBJ2-2,TRBV7-2,CASSSLNTGELFF
TRBJ2-3,TRBV7-2,CASSPGLAADTQYF
TRBJ1-2,TRBV28,CASSFIDIVNVYTF
TRBJ2-7,TRBV4-2,CASSQDGAGGPVEQYF
TRBJ2-3,TRBV7-2,CASSLWPRGPLEGTDTQYF
TRBJ1-6,TRBV5-3,CARRPRDRVDSPLHF
TRBJ2-5,TRBV9,CASSRRGTSGTETQYF
TRBJ1-6,TRBV29-1,CSVGLSGKNSPLHF
TRBJ2-2,TRBV6-1,CASSEMVARGGELFF
TRBJ1-2,TRBV6-5,CASSPSRRGSGYTF
TRBJ2-7,TRBV11-2,CASSGAFYEQYF
TRBJ1-3,TRBV28,CASSETGLGNTIYF
TRBJ1-3,TRBV5-1,CASSLTGGNTIYF
TRBJ1-1,TRBV2,CASSEPPAEAFF
TRBJ2-5,TRBV7-2,CASSLLVSSGLAETQYF
TRBJ1-1,TRBV27,CASIQLRVGGNTEAFF
TRBJ1-4,TRBV5-1,CASSLGTVDNEKLFF
TRBJ1-1,TRBV5-4,CASSLAAGGNTEAFF
TRBJ2-7,TRBV6-5,CASTQTSLGEQYF
TRBJ1-1,TRBV21-1,CASSKGCRLTGGSTDLMNTEAFF
TRBJ1-2,TRBV5-6,CASSPGQEGGYTF